Below, 25 T cell receptor beta chains from the same sample are listed, as sequenced in a study of T-cell reconstitution after alpha-beta-depleted transplantation in children. As it was prepared, the TCRbeta library received unique molecular identifiers. TCRdb re-derived calls from the PCR reads in MiXCR, one entry per CDR3 protein. The table shows around 600,000 distinct CDR3 sequences, with roughly a tenth occurring only once. Sequences were derived from PBMCs from the stem cell graft donor, sampled from the stem cell graft. The source of these receptors is a human donor who donated a stem cell graft to a child with acute myeloid leukemia.

In this sample, this clonotype turned up many times. The V call is TRBV12-3 or TRBV12-4, the J call TRBJ2-5, with 7 bases matching TRBD1. The V and J ends lost 8 bases and 7 bases, in that order; junction bases with no gene match: 10. The CDR3 is made up of 13 amino acids. CDR3 bases: TGTGCCAGCTTAGGACAGGACCGCAGGACCCAGTACTTC. This translates into CASLGQDRRTQYF.

Turning to this clonotype: A much larger clonotype is one base distant, so this may be a read error. Since the CDR3 does not end with the conserved phenylalanine or tryptophan, this likely comes from a read error. The CDR3 region is CSARIERTAKEKLFS. In DNA, the CDR3 is TGCAGTGCTAGAATTGAGAGGACAGCCAAAGAAAAACTGTTTTCT. The chain carries TRBV20-1 and TRBJ1-4; TRBD1 is a possible D gene (6 bases). Germline CDR1 reads DFQATT; CDR2 reads SNEGSKA (reference sequence). This CDR3 has 15 residues. V lost 2 bases and J lost 8, with 18 bases in between.

This clonotype came up many times. This chain connects TRBV4-2 to TRBJ2-7; no clear D gene. The germline V gene has CDR1 LGHNA and CDR2 YNFKEQ. The ends were cut back, 3 bases at V and 6 bases at J, with 18 bases in the middle. This CDR3 is 15 amino acids long. CDR3 in DNA: TGTGCCAGCAGCCAGGATTATGGTAGTCATTTCGAGCAGTACTTC. The encoded protein is CASSQDYGSHFEQYF.

CDR3 nucleotide sequence: TGTGCCAGCAGCTTCTCGGGGTGGGAGACCCAGTACTTC. Its protein product is CASSFSGWETQYF. The rearrangement links TRBV7-2 to TRBJ2-5; possible D gene TRBD2, 5 bases. CDR3 length: 13 amino acids. V was cut by 3 bases and J by 5 bases, with 10 bases left in between. Germline CDR1 SGHTA, CDR2 FQGNSA.

This clonotype has ten or more counts. This chain's CDR3 is CASSQEDGETQYF. The CDR3 DNA sequence: TGTGCCAGCAGCCAGGAGGATGGGGAGACCCAGTACTTC. This chain uses TRBV13 with TRBJ2-5; D perhaps matches TRBD2 (5 bases). Trimming took 5 bases from V and 5 from J, leaving 12 bases between them. Germline loops: CDR1 PRHDT, CDR2 FYEKMQ (reference sequence). This CDR3 has 13 residues.

This clonotype was seen only a few times. The chain has TRBV9 and TRBJ2-3; D is undetermined. The V end was cut by 0 bases, the J end by 0 bases, with 8 bases between. Germline assignment: CDR1 SGDLS and CDR2 YYNGEE. The CDR3 spans 15 residues. CDR3: CASSVEGGSTDTQYF. CDR3 coding DNA: TGTGCCAGCAGCGTAGAGGGTGGGAGCACAGATACGCAGTATTTT.

The rearrangement joins TRBV24-1 to TRBJ2-3; no clear D. CDR1 and CDR2 from the germline V gene are KGHDR and SFDVKD. Trimming removed 5 bases from V and 6 bases from J, with 5 bases in between. The CDR3 spans 11 residues. CDR3 residues: CATSGQDTQYF. Here the CDR3 DNA reads TGTGCCACCAGTGGTCAGGATACGCAGTATTTT.

This clonotype was recorded at least ten times. The genes are TRBV29-1 and TRBJ2-7, with D perhaps matching TRBD1 or TRBD2 (5 bases each). The V gene lost 3 bases and the J gene lost 0 bases, with 15 bases spanning the gap. Germline values: CDR1 SQVTM, CDR2 ANQGSEA. This CDR3 is 15 amino acids long. CDR3 DNA: TGCAGCGTTGATGACGGGATGGGACCCTCCTACGAGCAGTACTTC. Amino acid sequence: CSVDDGMGPSYEQYF.

The V call is TRBV6-4, the J call TRBJ1-6, with D maybe TRBD1 (5 bases). CDR3 size: 17 residues. Germline V gives CDR1 MRHNA, CDR2 SNTAGT. The V and J ends lost 0 bases and 7 bases respectively, with 16 bases between them. Written as DNA, the CDR3 is TGTGCCAGCAGTGACTCTGAGCAGGGCCTAGTGAATTCACCCCTCCACTTT. This sequence encodes CASSDSEQGLVNSPLHF.

The chain joins TRBV30 to TRBJ2-7, with D hard to call. The CDR3 has 15 amino acids. Trimming took off 5 bases at V and 2 bases at J, with 19 bases between the two ends. Germline lookup yields CDR1 GTSNPN and CDR2 SVGIG (reference sequence). CDR3 DNA: TGTGCCTGGGATTACCGTAATCCCCTAACCTACGAGCAGTACTTC. It is translated as CAWDYRNPLTYEQYF.

V usage is TRBV5-1 and J usage is TRBJ1-2, with D possibly TRBD1 on 6 matching bases. Germline-derived CDR1 and CDR2 are SGHRS and YFSETQ. V shed 7 bases and J shed 5 bases, with 21 bases lying between them. The CDR3 totals 15 residues. DNA for the CDR3: TGCGCCAGCCCGTCGTTCGACAGGACGGGTTATGGCTACACCTTC. Translation gives CASPSFDRTGYGYTF.

This clonotype has just a few counts. The V call is TRBV28, the J call TRBJ2-2; the match to TRBD2 covers 9 bases. Germline CDR1 is MDHEN and CDR2 is SYDVKM. The CDR3 consists of 15 residues. The V and J ends lost 7 bases and 7 bases, in that order; junction bases with no gene match: 10. CDR3 coding DNA: TGTGCCAGCACCCCTAGCGGGACCACGGGCGGGGAGCTGTTTTTT. Residues: CASTPSGTTGGELFF.

The chain links TRBV7-2 to TRBJ2-2; 8 nucleotides agree with TRBD2. Per germline, CDR1 SGHTA and CDR2 FQGNSA. CDR3 length: 16 amino acids. V lost 5 bases, J lost 2 bases, and 7 bases stayed unmatched. The CDR3 sequence: CASSPRGGPNTGELFF. CDR3 nucleotide sequence: TGTGCCAGCAGCCCACGGGGGGGGCCCAACACCGGGGAGCTGTTTTTT.

This clonotype was seen a handful of times. The chain carries TRBV7-2 and TRBJ1-2; unclear D gene. The V gene lost 2 bases and the J gene lost 6 bases, with 16 bases spanning the gap. The CDR3 runs to 15 residues. Looked up from germline, CDR1 is SGHTA and CDR2 is FQGNSA. This CDR3 reads CASSLRGRPSDGYTF. Written as DNA, the CDR3 is TGTGCCAGCAGCTTACGCGGCCGCCCGAGTGATGGCTACACCTTC.

The gene calls are TRBV4-2 and TRBJ2-1; perhaps TRBD2 as D (7 bases). Germline values: CDR1 LGHNA, CDR2 YNFKEQ. Trimming took off 1 base at V and 4 bases at J, with 14 bases between the two ends. This CDR3 spans 16 amino acids. In DNA, the CDR3 is TGTGCCAGCAGCCAAGCTGAAAGCGGGACATACAATGAGCAGTTCTTC. Protein product: CASSQAESGTYNEQFF.

Only a few counts were recorded for this clonotype. The chain links TRBV6-1 to TRBJ2-3; 11 nucleotides agree with TRBD2. J was trimmed by 6 bases and V by 4 bases; bases with no gene match: 9. CDR3 size: 16 residues. CDR1 and CDR2 (germline): MNHNS, SASEGT. In DNA, the CDR3 is TGTGCCAGCAGTGTCTTGACTAGCGGGATATCGGATACGCAGTATTTT. Amino acid sequence: CASSVLTSGISDTQYF.

This clonotype was seen just once. The genes are TRBV18 and TRBJ2-1; D call uncertain. Germline V CDR1 and CDR2: KGHSH, LQKENI. Trimming pared 0 bases from V and 6 bases from J, leaving 15 bases between. There are 16 residues in the CDR3. The CDR3 spells CASSPPVRSRGNEQFF. The CDR3 DNA reads as TGTGCCAGCTCACCACCGGTTCGGTCCCGCGGCAATGAGCAGTTCTTC.

The chain carries TRBV5-1 and TRBJ1-5; 7 bases are a match to TRBD1. V was clipped by 0 bases and J by 3 bases; unmatched bases: 6. Germline assignment: CDR1 SGHRS and CDR2 YFSETQ. The CDR3 totals 16 residues. CDR3 sequence: CASSLEGRGDNQPQHF. The DNA for the CDR3 is TGCGCCAGCAGCTTGGAAGGCAGGGGGGACAATCAGCCCCAGCATTTT. Supplemented by reference TRBV5-1 and TRBJ1-5, the full variable domain reads KAGVTQTPRYLIKTRGQQVTLSCSPISGHRSVSWYQQTPGQGLQFLFEYFSETQRNKGNFPGRFSGRQFSNSRSEMNVSTLELGDSALYLCASSLEGRGDNQPQHFGDGTRLSIL.

This clonotype was seen a handful of times. V and J are TRBV15 and TRBJ2-5; TRBD2 agrees at 9 bases. After removal of 2 bases from V and 3 bases from J, the junction contained 7 bases not matched to a gene. This CDR3 region has 16 residues. CDR1 is LNHNV and CDR2 is YYDKDF in the germline V gene (reference sequence). Written as DNA, the CDR3 is TGTGCCACCAGCAGACTCGGGACTAGCATAGAAGAGACCCAGTACTTC. It encodes CATSRLGTSIEETQYF.

This clonotype was counted between two and nine times. The chain recombines TRBV29-1 with TRBJ2-2; D gene uncertain. Germline loops: CDR1 SQVTM, CDR2 ANQGSEA. The CDR3 loop spans 14 amino acids. With 4 bases removed from V and 4 bases from J, the gap between germline ends came to 13 bases. The CDR3 protein is CSVAEQYPTGELFF. Here the CDR3 DNA reads TGCAGCGTTGCAGAGCAGTATCCCACCGGGGAGCTGTTTTTT.

This clonotype came up many times. This chain uses TRBV12-3 or TRBV12-4 with TRBJ2-7, with D tentatively TRBD1 or TRBD2 (5 bases each). Trimming took off 3 bases at V and 2 bases at J, with 14 bases between the two ends. This CDR3 contains 15 residues. The CDR3 here is CASSLGTGGTYEQYF. In nucleotides, the CDR3 is TGTGCCAGCAGTTTGGGGACGGGTGGGACCTACGAGCAGTACTTC.

This clonotype was picked up many times. The chain carries TRBV7-2 and TRBJ2-7; D gene uncertain. The CDR3 runs to 14 residues. V lost 0 bases to trimming and J lost 6 bases, with 12 bases between them. Germline values: CDR1 SGHTA, CDR2 FQGNSA. The CDR3 DNA is TGTGCCAGCAGCTTAGCGCCAACTAAGGTCGAGCAGTACTTC. It codes for CASSLAPTKVEQYF.

This clonotype turned up a few times. J is TRBJ2-3 and V is TRBV29-1; perhaps TRBD1 as D (5 bases). The V gene's germline CDR1 is SQVTM and CDR2 ANQGSEA. There are 17 residues in the CDR3. V gave up 7 bases and J gave up 0 bases, with 23 bases separating them. CDR3 sequence (DNA): TGCAGCGCTGTTGTTCTGGAATTTAGGGGAAGCACAGATACGCAGTATTTT. This translates into CSAVVLEFRGSTDTQYF.

The chain carries TRBV6-2 or TRBV6-3 and TRBJ2-6; 7 nucleotides match TRBD1. Germline V gene lookup returns CDR1 MNHEY and CDR2 SVGEGT. CDR3 length: 17 amino acids. The J segment lost 5 bases and the V segment lost 8 bases, leaving 15 bases of the junction unmatched. CDR3 DNA sequence: TGTGCCAGCGTGGGGGACAGACTACCTAGGCGGGCCAACGTCCTGACTTTC. Translating it yields CASVGDRLPRRANVLTF.

This chain links TRBV5-1 with TRBJ1-2; D is unclear. The germline CDR1 and CDR2 sequences are SGHRS and YFSETQ. Trimming stripped 0 bases from V and 6 bases from J, with 9 bases between. The CDR3 extends over 13 amino acids. CDR3 sequence (DNA): TGCGCCAGCAGCTTGGAGGGCTGGGATGGCTACACCTTC. It specifies CASSLEGWDGYTF.